This T cell receptor beta chain was sequenced during a study of blood T cell repertoires in COVID-19. During active infection, Seattle patients enrolled and were then monitored through disease. CDR1 and CDR2 (germline): SGHTA, FQGTGA. The ends lost 4 bases at V and 9 bases at J; junction bases unmatched: 11. This CDR3 has 14 amino acids. Data came from immunoSEQ multiplex PCR; TCRdb stores just in-frame clones and leaves some out. The table shows about 130,000 clones, with roughly 91% occurring only once. What was sequenced was peripheral blood. V usage is TRBV7-3 and J usage is TRBJ1-1; 7 positions agree with TRBD1. This receptor was identified in a man aged 55 to 70 with COVID-19, enrolled during active disease. The CDR3 protein is CASSSNDRAGKAFF. The CDR3 DNA follows: TGTGCCAGCAGCTCCAACGACAGGGCGGGGAAAGCTTTCTTT. Together with reference TRBV7-3 and TRBJ1-1, the CDR3 gives the full variable domain: GAGVSQTPSNKVTEKGKYVELRCDPISGHTALYWYRQSLGQGPEFLIYFQGTGAADDSGLPNDRFFAVRPEGSVSTLKIQRTERGDSAVYLCASSSNDRAGKAFFGQGTRLTVV.